Shown below are 18 T cell receptor beta chains from a single sample sequenced in a study of blood T cell repertoires in COVID-19. TCRdb's table, derived via immunoSEQ multiplex PCR, lists solely in-frame clones and lacks some. The sample records 20,000 to 30,000 clones, around 87% being singletons. The specimen sequenced was peripheral blood. These receptors all stem from a woman aged 60 to 75 with active COVID-19.

This chain connects TRBV3-1 (or the pseudogene TRBV3-2) to TRBJ2-3; weak D call: TRBD1 (6 bases). The CDR3 loop spans 14 amino acids. In germline, CDR1 is LGHDT, CDR2 YNNKEL (reference sequence). The V and J ends lost 5 bases and 3 bases respectively, with 12 bases between them. CDR3 residues: CASSFRTETDTQYF. The CDR3 DNA reads as TGTGCCAGCAGCTTTCGGACAGAGACAGATACGCAGTATTTT.

The CDR3 DNA follows: TGTGCCAGCAGTGACCCAACATGGGGAGCGGGCACTGAAGCTTTCTTT. This encodes CASSDPTWGAGTEAFF. V gene TRBV2 combines with J gene TRBJ1-1; D is uncertain. This CDR3 spans 16 amino acids. Germline CDR1 and CDR2: SNHLY and FYNNEI. V was trimmed by 3 bases and J by 4 bases, leaving 18 bases between them.

J is TRBJ1-1 and V is TRBV10-2, with D unresolved. The CDR3 loop spans 12 amino acids. From germline, CDR1 is WSHSY and CDR2 SAAADI. The V and J ends lost 2 bases and 5 bases respectively, with 6 bases between them. As DNA, the CDR3 is TGCGCCAGCAGTGAGGGCAGAACTGAAGCTTTCTTT. It yields the protein CASSEGRTEAFF.

This clone was counted once. The rearrangement links TRBV27 to TRBJ2-7; D possibly corresponds to TRBD1 (6 bases). The V and J ends lost 6 bases and 3 bases respectively, with 15 bases between them. CDR1 and CDR2 (germline): MNHEY, SMNVEV (reference sequence). The CDR3 spans 14 residues. CDR3 DNA sequence: TGTGCCAGCAGCGGCCCGGGACAAGTCTACGAGCAGTACTTC. Residues: CASSGPGQVYEQYF.

Written as DNA, the CDR3 is TGCGCCAGCAGCCAACCTCTAGCGGTAACCTACAATGAGCAGTTCTTC. It encodes CASSQPLAVTYNEQFF. The chain employs TRBV4-1 and TRBJ2-1; 7 nucleotides agree with TRBD2. V was pared by 2 bases and J by 2 bases, with 6 bases of the junction left unmatched. This CDR3 contains 16 residues. CDR1 is MGHRA and CDR2 is YSYEKL in the germline V gene.

V and J are TRBV18 and TRBJ2-3; a weak D match, TRBD1 (6 bases). V gave up 3 bases and J gave up 2 bases, with 15 bases separating them. CDR3 length equals 16 residues. The germline CDR1 and CDR2 sequences are KGHSH and LQKENI. The CDR3 is CASSPQRQGYTDTQYF. CDR3 in DNA: TGTGCCAGCTCACCTCAGAGGCAGGGGTACACAGATACGCAGTATTTT.

Only a few counts were recorded for this clone. V and J are TRBV5-1 and TRBJ1-3; no definite D call. The CDR3 runs 18 residues. The germline V gene has CDR1 SGHRS and CDR2 YFSETQ. Trimming pared 0 bases from V and 0 bases from J, leaving 16 bases between. DNA of the CDR3: TGCGCCAGCAGCTTGGAGCTTGCACAGCATAGCTCTGGAAACACCATATATTTT. Its protein is CASSLELAQHSSGNTIYF. The full variable domain, completed using reference TRBV5-1 and TRBJ1-3, is KAGVTQTPRYLIKTRGQQVTLSCSPISGHRSVSWYQQTPGQGLQFLFEYFSETQRNKGNFPGRFSGRQFSNSRSEMNVSTLELGDSALYLCASSLELAQHSSGNTIYFGEGSWLTVV.

This chain links TRBV13 with TRBJ2-7, with 7 positions matching TRBD2. Germline V gene lookup returns CDR1 PRHDT and CDR2 FYEKMQ (reference sequence). The V and J ends lost 2 bases and 2 bases, in that order; junction bases with no gene match: 9. The CDR3 totals 16 residues. CDR3 loop: CASSLRWGGSAYEQYF. CDR3 coding DNA: TGTGCCAGCAGCTTAAGGTGGGGGGGAAGCGCCTACGAGCAGTACTTC.

This chain connects TRBV10-3 to TRBJ2-7, with 9 bases identical to TRBD2. The J segment lost 7 bases and the V segment lost 0 bases, leaving 13 bases of the junction unmatched. The CDR3 is 17 amino acids. CDR1 is ENHRY, CDR2 SYGVKD, per germline. The CDR3: CAISESGGAGGRREQYF. The CDR3 DNA is TGTGCCATCAGTGAGTCGGGCGGAGCGGGAGGCCGCCGGGAGCAGTACTTC.

This chain uses TRBV19 with TRBJ2-2, with TRBD2 matching 11 bases. Germline-derived CDR1 and CDR2 are LNHDA and SQIVND (reference sequence). V lost 7 bases and J lost 9; bases outside the gene matches: 7. The CDR3 has 14 residues. The CDR3 DNA sequence: TGTGCCAGTAATAGCGGGAGGGCCGGCCGGGAGCTGTTTTTT. Amino acids: CASNSGRAGRELFF.

DNA for the CDR3: TGTGCCAGCAGCTTATCCCTTCAGACCGGGGAGCTGTTTTTT. Its translation: CASSLSLQTGELFF. The chain carries TRBV7-9 and TRBJ2-2; D not resolved. V lost 2 bases, J lost 5 bases, and 9 bases lay in between. The CDR3 totals 14 residues. The germline V gene has CDR1 SEHNR and CDR2 FQNEAQ (reference sequence).

The chain couples TRBV28 to TRBJ2-1; a weak D match, TRBD1 (7 bases). Trimming took 0 bases from V and 6 from J, leaving 24 bases between them. The CDR3 contains 19 residues. From germline, CDR1 is MDHEN and CDR2 SYDVKM. CDR3 loop: CASSLWVRQGGLFSNEQFF. CDR3 coding DNA: TGTGCCAGCAGTTTATGGGTGCGCCAGGGGGGACTGTTTTCCAATGAGCAGTTCTTC. The full variable domain, with the rest looked up from reference TRBV28 and TRBJ2-1, is DVKVTQSSRYLVKRTGEKVFLECVQDMDHENMFWYRQDPGLGLRLIYFSYDVKMKEKGDIPEGYSVSREKKERFSLILESASTNQTSMYLCASSLWVRQGGLFSNEQFFGPGTRLTVL.

This rearrangement joins TRBV20-1 to TRBJ2-7; 8 bases match TRBD2. This CDR3 comprises 13 residues. V lost 3 bases and J lost 4; bases outside the gene matches: 5. Germline CDR1 is DFQATT and CDR2 is SNEGSKA (reference sequence). Written as DNA, the CDR3 is TGCAGTGCTAGTGTTAGCGGGAATTACGAGCAGTACTTC. Translating it yields CSASVSGNYEQYF.

The rearrangement links TRBV19 to TRBJ1-1, with D possibly being TRBD1 (6 bases). The length of the CDR3 is 14 residues. Germline-derived CDR1 and CDR2 are LNHDA and SQIVND (reference sequence). V was cut by 4 bases and J by 7 bases, with 16 bases left in between. The CDR3 protein is CASSTNDRFNEAFF. The CDR3 region has the DNA TGTGCCAGTAGTACCAACGACAGGTTCAATGAAGCTTTCTTT.

Note on this clone: Distinct nucleotide sequences in the sample also encode this CDR3. This chain uses TRBV7-9 with TRBJ2-3; D perhaps matches TRBD1 (5 bases). From germline, CDR1 is SEHNR and CDR2 FQNEAQ (reference sequence). This CDR3 has 14 residues. Trimming left V 1 base short and J 0 bases short, with 5 bases between. DNA of the CDR3: TGTGCCAGCAGCTTAGAGGGGAGCACAGATACGCAGTATTTT. It yields the protein CASSLEGSTDTQYF.

V and J are TRBV28 and TRBJ2-2, with TRBD2 identical over 7 bases. Germline CDR1 reads MDHEN; CDR2 reads SYDVKM. The V segment lost 6 bases and the J segment 9 bases; nucleotides outside the gene matches: 10. There are 14 residues in the CDR3. CDR3 loop: CASSPRGGNRELFF. CDR3 sequence (DNA): TGTGCCAGCAGCCCCCGCGGGGGAAACCGGGAGCTGTTTTTT.

The chain has TRBV5-1 and TRBJ2-3, with 9 bases matching TRBD2. The CDR3 has 16 amino acids. Germline V lookup: CDR1 SGHRS, CDR2 YFSETQ. Unmatched junction bases numbered 5, after V lost 1 base and J lost 2 bases. The CDR3 bases are TGCGCCAGCAGCTTGATGACTAGCGGATACACAGATACGCAGTATTTT. This encodes CASSLMTSGYTDTQYF.

This clone was detected only once. The CDR3 sequence: CASSSGRLAGTYNEQFF. CDR3 nucleotides: TGCGCCAGCAGCTCTGGCCGTCTAGCGGGAACTTACAATGAGCAGTTCTTC. The chain carries TRBV5-1 and TRBJ2-1, with 9 bases fitting TRBD2. There are 17 residues in the CDR3. The germline V gene encodes CDR1 SGHRS and CDR2 YFSETQ. The J segment lost 4 bases and the V segment lost 3 bases, leaving 11 bases of the junction unmatched.